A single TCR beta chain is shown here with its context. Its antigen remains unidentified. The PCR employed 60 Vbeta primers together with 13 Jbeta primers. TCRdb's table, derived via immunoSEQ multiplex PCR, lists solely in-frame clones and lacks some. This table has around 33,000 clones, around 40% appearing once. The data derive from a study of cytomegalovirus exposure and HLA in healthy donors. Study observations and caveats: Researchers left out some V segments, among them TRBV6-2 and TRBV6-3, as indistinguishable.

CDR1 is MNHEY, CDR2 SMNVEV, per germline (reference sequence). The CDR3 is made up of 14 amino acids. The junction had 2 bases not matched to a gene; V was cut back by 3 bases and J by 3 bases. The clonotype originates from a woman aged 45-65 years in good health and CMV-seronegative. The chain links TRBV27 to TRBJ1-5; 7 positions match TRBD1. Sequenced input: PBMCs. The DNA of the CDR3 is TGTGCCAGCAGTTTCAGGGGGGACAATCAGCCCCAGCATTTT. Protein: CASSFRGDNQPQHF.